This T cell receptor beta chain comes out of a study of control samples from healthy donors and cancer patients. Profiling relied on immunoSEQ multiplex PCR, and the TCRdb table lists in-frame clones only, not all of them. The data show about 120,000 clones, with about 88% seen just once and about 2.1% held by the top ten. V shed 5 bases and J shed 5 bases, with 12 bases lying between them. CDR3 length: 13 residues. Germline assignment: CDR1 MGHDK and CDR2 SYGVNS. This rearrangement joins TRBV25-1 to TRBJ1-1; tentatively, D is TRBD1 (5 bases). The sequencing input was blood. The clonotype originates from a woman in her seventies in good health. The CDR3 loop is CASSTYGGTEAFF. In DNA form, the CDR3 reads TGTGCCAGCAGTACATACGGGGGGACTGAAGCTTTCTTT.